Below, one T cell receptor beta chain is given with its context. Its target is not known. V dropped 2 bases and J dropped 1 base, with 11 bases sitting between them. CDR1 is MNHEY, CDR2 SVGAGI, per germline. The CDR3 is 15 amino acids. This sample stems from a study of blood T cells in healthy people across ages. Together with a sample-barcoded 5' primer, a J-beta primer mix was included in a second PCR lasting about 7 to 12 cycles. Each cDNA molecule carried a tag from a template-switch adaptor that contained 12 random nucleotides. From the 5' RACE reads, TCRdb called clonotypes with MiXCR, one entry per CDR3 protein. This table has about 730,000 distinct CDR3 sequences, 40% to 45% appearing once. Notes on the study in general: Donors of long life had a larger count of naive CD4+ cells and greater diversity than aged donors.

All donors came from Russia, were Caucasian and healthy, and spanned ages roughly 6 to 100. Every donor provided around 9.3 milliliters of peripheral blood. The chain links TRBV6-5 to TRBJ1-1; no firm D call. This TCR was sampled from an older woman in good health. The sample comprised blood. The CDR3 spells CASSYISSANTEAFF. The CDR3 nucleotides are TGTGCCAGCAGTTACATATCGTCCGCGAACACTGAAGCTTTCTTT.